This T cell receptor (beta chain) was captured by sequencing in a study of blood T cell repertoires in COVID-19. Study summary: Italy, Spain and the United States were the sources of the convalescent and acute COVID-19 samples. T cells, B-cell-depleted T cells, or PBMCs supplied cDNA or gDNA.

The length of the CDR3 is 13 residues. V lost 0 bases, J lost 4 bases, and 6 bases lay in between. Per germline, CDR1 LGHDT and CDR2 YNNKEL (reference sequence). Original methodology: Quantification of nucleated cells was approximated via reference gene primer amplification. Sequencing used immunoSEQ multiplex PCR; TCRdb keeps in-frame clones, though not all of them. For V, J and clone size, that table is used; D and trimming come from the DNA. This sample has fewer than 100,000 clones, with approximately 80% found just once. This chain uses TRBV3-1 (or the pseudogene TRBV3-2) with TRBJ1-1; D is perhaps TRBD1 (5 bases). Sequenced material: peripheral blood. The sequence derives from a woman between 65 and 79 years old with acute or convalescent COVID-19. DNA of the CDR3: TGTGCCAGCAGCCAAGACAGGGTCACTGAAGCTTTCTTT. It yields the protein CASSQDRVTEAFF.